The source of this TCR beta chain is a study of blood T cell repertoires in COVID-19. The wider study: The study drew acute and convalescent COVID-19 samples from the United States, Italy and Spain. Sample material is recorded as cDNA or gDNA derived from T cells, B-cell-depleted T cells, or PBMCs.

In the source study's methods: Nucleated cell number was recorded as an estimate derived from reference gene primer amplification. Here immunoSEQ multiplex PCR was the method, and the copy in TCRdb shows in-frame clones only, minus some. V and J calls and clone size follow that table, whereas D and trimming were derived from the DNA. The repertoire holds nearly 60,000 clones, around 85% seen once, with approximately 4.5% in the top ten. This clone was found once. The V and J ends lost 5 bases and 3 bases, in that order; junction bases with no gene match: 8. The CDR3 runs 15 residues. The V call is TRBV6-7, the J call TRBJ2-7, with 9 bases lining up with TRBD1. TRBV6-7 is an open reading frame, and its role is uncertain. This receptor was identified in a man in his forties or fifties with active COVID-19. Sequenced sample: peripheral blood. The CDR3 nucleotides read TGTGCCAGCAGTGCAACCGGGACAGGGAACTACGAGCAGTACTTC. Residues: CASSATGTGNYEQYF.